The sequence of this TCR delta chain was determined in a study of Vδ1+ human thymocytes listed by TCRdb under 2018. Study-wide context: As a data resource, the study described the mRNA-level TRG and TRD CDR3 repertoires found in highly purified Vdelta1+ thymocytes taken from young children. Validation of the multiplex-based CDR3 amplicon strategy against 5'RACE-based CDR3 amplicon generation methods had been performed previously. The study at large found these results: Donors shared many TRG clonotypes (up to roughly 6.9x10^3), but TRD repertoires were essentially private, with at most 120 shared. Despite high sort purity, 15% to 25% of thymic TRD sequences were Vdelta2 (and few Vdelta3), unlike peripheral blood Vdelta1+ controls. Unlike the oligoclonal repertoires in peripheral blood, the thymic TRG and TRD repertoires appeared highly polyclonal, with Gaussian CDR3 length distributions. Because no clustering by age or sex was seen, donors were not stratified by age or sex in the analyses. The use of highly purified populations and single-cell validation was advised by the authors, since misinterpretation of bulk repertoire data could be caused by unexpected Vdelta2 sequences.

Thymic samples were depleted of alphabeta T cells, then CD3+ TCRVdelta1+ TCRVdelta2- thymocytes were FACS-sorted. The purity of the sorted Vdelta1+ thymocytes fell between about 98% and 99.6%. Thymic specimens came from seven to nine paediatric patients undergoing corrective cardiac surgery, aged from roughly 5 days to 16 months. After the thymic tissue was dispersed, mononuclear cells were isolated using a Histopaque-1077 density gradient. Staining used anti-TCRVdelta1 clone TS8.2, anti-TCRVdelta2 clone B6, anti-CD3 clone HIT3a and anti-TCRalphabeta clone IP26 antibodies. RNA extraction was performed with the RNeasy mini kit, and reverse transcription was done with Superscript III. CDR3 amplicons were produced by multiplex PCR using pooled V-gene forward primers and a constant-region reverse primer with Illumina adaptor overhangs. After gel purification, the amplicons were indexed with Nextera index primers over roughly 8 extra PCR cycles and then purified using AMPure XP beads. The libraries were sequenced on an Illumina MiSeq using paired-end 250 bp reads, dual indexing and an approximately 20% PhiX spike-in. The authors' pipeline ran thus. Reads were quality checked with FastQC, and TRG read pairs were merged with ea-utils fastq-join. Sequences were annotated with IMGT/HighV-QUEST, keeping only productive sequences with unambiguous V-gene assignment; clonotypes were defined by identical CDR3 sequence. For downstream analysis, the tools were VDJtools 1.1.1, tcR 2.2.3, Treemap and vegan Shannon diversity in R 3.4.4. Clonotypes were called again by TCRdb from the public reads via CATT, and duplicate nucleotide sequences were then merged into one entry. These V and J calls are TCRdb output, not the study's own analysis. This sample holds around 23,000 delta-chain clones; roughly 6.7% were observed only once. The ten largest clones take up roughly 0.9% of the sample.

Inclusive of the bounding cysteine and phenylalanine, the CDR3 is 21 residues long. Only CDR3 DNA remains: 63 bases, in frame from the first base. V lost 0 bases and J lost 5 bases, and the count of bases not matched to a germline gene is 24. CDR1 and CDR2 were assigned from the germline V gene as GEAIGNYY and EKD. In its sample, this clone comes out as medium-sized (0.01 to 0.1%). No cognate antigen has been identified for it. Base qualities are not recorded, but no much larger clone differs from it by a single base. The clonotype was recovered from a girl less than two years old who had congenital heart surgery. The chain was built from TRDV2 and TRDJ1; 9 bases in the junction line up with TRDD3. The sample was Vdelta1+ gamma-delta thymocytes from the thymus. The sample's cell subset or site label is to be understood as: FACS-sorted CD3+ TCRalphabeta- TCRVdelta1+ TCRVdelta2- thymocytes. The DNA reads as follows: TGTGCCTGTGACACCGGTCGGTCGTCCTGGAGGGGATACGGGGTCGCTGATAAACTCATCTTT. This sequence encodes CACDTGRSSWRGYGVADKLIF.